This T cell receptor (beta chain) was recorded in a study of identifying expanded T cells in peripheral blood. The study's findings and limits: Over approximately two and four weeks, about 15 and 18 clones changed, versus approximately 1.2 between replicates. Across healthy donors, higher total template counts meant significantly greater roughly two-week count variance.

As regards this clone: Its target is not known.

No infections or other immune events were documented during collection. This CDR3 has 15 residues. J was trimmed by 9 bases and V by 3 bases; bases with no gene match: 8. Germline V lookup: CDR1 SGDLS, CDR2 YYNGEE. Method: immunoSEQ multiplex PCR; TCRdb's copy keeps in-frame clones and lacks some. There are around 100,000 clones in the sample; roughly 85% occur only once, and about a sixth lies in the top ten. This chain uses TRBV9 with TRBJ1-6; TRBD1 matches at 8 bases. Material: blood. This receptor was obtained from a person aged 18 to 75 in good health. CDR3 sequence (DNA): TGTGCCAGCAGCGATCGGACAGGGTACGGTTCACCCCTCCACTTT. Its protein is CASSDRTGYGSPLHF.